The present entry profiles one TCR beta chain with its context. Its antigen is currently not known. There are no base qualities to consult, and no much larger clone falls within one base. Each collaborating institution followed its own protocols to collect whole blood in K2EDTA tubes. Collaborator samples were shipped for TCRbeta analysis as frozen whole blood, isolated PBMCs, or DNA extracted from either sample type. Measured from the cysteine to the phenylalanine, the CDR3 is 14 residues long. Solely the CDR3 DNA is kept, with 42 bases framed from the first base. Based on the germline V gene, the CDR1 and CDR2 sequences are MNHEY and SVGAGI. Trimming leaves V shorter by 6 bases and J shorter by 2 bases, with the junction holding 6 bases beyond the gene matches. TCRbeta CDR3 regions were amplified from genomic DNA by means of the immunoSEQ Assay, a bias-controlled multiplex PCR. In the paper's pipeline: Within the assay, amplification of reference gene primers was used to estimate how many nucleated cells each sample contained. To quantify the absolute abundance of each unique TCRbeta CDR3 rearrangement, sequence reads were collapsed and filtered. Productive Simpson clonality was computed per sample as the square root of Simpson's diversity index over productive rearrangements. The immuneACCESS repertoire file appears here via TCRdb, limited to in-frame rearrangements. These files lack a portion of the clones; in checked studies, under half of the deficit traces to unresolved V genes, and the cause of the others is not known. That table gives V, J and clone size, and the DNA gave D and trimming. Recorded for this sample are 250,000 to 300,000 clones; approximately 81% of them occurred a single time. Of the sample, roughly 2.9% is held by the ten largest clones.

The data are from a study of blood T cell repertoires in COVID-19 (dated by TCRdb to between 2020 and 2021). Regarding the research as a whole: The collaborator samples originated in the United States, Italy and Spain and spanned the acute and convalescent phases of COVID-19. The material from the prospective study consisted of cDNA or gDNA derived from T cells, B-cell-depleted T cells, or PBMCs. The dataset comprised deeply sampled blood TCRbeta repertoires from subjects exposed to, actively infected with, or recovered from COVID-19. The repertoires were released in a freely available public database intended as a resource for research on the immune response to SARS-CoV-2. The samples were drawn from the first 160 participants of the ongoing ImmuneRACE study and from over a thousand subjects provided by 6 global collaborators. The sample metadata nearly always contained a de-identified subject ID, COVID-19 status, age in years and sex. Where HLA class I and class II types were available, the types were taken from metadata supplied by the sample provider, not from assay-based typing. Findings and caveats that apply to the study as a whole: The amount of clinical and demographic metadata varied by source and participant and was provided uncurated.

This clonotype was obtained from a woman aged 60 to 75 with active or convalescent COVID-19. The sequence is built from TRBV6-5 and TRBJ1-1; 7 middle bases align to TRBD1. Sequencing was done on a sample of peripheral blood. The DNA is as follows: TGTGCCAGCAGCGCCGGACAGGATAACACTGAAGCTTTCTTT. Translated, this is CASSAGQDNTEAFF.